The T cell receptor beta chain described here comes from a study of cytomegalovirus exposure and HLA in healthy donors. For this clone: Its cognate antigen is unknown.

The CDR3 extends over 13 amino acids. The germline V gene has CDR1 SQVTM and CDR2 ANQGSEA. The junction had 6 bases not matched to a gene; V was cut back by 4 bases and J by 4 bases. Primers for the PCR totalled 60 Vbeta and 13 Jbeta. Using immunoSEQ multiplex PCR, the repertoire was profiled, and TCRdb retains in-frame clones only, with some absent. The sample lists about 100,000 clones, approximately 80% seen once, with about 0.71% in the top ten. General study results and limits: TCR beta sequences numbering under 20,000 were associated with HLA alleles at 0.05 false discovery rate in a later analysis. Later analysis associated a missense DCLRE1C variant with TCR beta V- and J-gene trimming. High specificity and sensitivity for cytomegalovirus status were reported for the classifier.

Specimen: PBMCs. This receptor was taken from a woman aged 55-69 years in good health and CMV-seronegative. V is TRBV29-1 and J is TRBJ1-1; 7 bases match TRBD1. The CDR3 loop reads CSVVKGALTEAFF. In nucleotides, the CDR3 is TGCAGCGTTGTTAAGGGGGCGCTCACTGAAGCTTTCTTT.